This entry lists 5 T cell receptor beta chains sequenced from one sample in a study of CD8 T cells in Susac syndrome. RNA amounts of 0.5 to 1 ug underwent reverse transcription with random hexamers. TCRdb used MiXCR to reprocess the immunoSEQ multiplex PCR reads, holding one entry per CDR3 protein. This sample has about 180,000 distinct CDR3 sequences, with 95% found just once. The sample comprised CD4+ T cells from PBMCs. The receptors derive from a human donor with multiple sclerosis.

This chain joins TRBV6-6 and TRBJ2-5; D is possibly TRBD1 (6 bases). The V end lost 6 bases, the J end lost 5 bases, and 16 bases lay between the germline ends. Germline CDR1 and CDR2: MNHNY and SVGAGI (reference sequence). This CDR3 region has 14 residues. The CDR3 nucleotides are TGTGCCAGCAGACCTCCACAGGGTAGGGAGACCCAGTACTTC. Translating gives CASRPPQGRETQYF.

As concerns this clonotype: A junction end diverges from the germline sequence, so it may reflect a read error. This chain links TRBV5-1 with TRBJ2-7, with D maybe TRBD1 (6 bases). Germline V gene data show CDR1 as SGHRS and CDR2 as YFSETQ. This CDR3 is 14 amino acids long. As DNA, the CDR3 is TGCGCCAGCAGTTTGGACAGCGACTCCTACGAGCAGTACTTC. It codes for CASSLDSDSYEQYF. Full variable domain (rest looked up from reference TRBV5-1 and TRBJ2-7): KAGVTQTPRYLIKTRGQQVTLSCSPISGHRSVSWYQQTPGQGLQFLFEYFSETQRNKGNFPGRFSGRQFSNSRSEMNVSTLELGDSALYLCASSLDSDSYEQYFGPGTRLTVT.

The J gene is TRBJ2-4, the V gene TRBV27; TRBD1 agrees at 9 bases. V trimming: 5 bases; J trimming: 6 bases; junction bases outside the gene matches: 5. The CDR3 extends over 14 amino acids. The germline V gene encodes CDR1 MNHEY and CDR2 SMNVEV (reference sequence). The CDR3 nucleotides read TGTGCCAGCAGTACAGGACAGGGGAGAAACATTCAGTACTTC. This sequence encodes CASSTGQGRNIQYF.

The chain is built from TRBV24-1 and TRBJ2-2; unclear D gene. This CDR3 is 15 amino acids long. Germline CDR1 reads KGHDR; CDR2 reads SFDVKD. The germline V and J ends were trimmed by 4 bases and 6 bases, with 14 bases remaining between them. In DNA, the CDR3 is TGTGCCACCAGTGAACCCTCACCGGGCCCCGGGGAGCTGTTTTTT. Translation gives CATSEPSPGPGELFF.

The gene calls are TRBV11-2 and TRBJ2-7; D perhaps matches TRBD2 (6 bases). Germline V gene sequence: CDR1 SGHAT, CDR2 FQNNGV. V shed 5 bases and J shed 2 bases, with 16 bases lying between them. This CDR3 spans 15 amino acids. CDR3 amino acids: CASSMWRGTAYEQYF. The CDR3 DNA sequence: TGTGCCAGCAGCATGTGGCGGGGAACCGCCTACGAGCAGTACTTC.